This entry describes one TCR beta chain. This clonotype was recorded at least ten times. Its antigen is currently not known. No per-base quality is available; no much larger clone lies one base away. This sample was included in a study of breast tumors, draining lymph nodes, adjacent tissues listed by TCRdb under 2016. Looking at the study overall: Breast cancer patients provided tumor, adjacent nontumor tissue and axillary lymph nodes, and the study compared the TCR beta repertoires across these three sources. The study was designed to assess the relationships and possible T-cell exchange between tumor, surrounding tissue and draining lymph node repertoires in human breast cancer. What the study reported, not specific to this receptor: The conclusion that tumor T cells originate in lymph nodes was presented as consistent with a hypothesis rather than as directly demonstrated. Tumor and nontumor tissue repertoires were significantly more similar in luminal-like than in basal-like breast cancer. A scenario in which most tumor T cells derive from the lymph node and then expand within tumor tissue was judged to be consistent with the data. Tumor T-cell repertoires showed less diversity than lymph node repertoires and more diversity than nontumor tissue repertoires, and tumor T-cell repertoires showed preferential V and J gene usage.

Lymph node samples came from the axillary draining lymph nodes of breast cancer patients. The CDR3 goes from the cysteine to the phenylalanine over 14 residues. Kept here is only the CDR3 DNA, which spans 42 bases and is read in frame from base 1. Looking up the germline V gene yields CDR1 MGHDK and CDR2 SYGVNS. V is reduced by 5 bases and J by 9 bases, leaving a spacing of 17 bases between them. The instrument given in TCRdb is Illumina HiSeq 2000. Multiplex PCR amplification was used to build the TCR beta chain libraries. The amplified TCR beta chain products were analyzed by high-throughput sequencing. TCRdb handled the public reads itself, with Q25 trimming in fastp and clone calling in MiXCR, and kept productive beta chains. Duplicate CDR3 protein sequences are folded into a single record with the most common DNA and genes. The table for this sample lists about 270,000 distinct CDR3 sequences; more than 30% of them were counted only once. More than 1% of the sample lies in the top ten.

This clonotype originated in a female donor with breast cancer. Some clones in this sample may be carry-over from other donors' samples. The chain was built from TRBV25-1 and TRBJ2-1; there is no confident call for the D gene. Material for sequencing was axillary lymph node tissue. The DNA reads as follows: TGTGCCAGCAGTAACCTTGTGGGCGTCGGTGAGCAGTTCTTC. It translates to CASSNLVGVGEQFF.